These 29 T cell receptor beta chains came from one sample sequenced in a study of Graves' ophthalmopathy and Graves' hyperthyroidism. The authors amplified TCR beta CDR3 regions, and they did so from RNA transcripts for repertoire sequencing. RT-PCR in the first round used HTBI primers; a second-round multiplex PCR followed. Each CDR3 protein gets one entry after TCRdb re-called the multiplex PCR reads with MiXCR. This table has hundreds of thousands of distinct CDR3 sequences, around 21% appearing once. The material sequenced was peripheral blood. The receptors originated from a woman aged 18-35 years with stable Graves' hyperthyroidism.

The chain uses TRBV6-1 and TRBJ2-7, with 7 nucleotides matching TRBD2. Germline V CDR1 and CDR2: MNHNS, SASEGT. This CDR3 has 14 residues. Trimming removed 1 base from V and 4 bases from J; junction bases left unmatched: 4. This CDR3 reads CASSEGGLTYEQYF. CDR3 DNA sequence: TGTGCCAGCAGTGAAGGGGGACTAACTTACGAGCAGTACTTC.

The chain combines TRBV7-2 with TRBJ2-5, with 7 bases lining up with TRBD2. Germline V lookup: CDR1 SGHTA, CDR2 FQGNSA. Unmatched junction bases numbered 8, after V lost 5 bases and J lost 8 bases. This CDR3 has 13 amino acids. CDR3 in DNA: TGTGCCAGCAGCCCGGGGAGGGCCGGTACCCAGTACTTC. Translated: CASSPGRAGTQYF.

This clonotype has at least ten counts. V is TRBV12-3 or TRBV12-4 and J is TRBJ1-4; no reliable D call. V gave up 5 bases and J gave up 4 bases, with 11 bases separating them. This CDR3 has 14 amino acids. CDR3 DNA sequence: TGTGCCAGCAGTCGGACGGCCGGTAATGAAAAACTGTTTTTT. Protein: CASSRTAGNEKLFF.

The CDR3 coding sequence is TGTGCCAGCAGTTCCGACAGGGCAGCTGGGGCCAACGTCCTGACTTTC. Protein sequence: CASSSDRAAGANVLTF. The chain couples TRBV12-3 or TRBV12-4 to TRBJ2-6; TRBD1 matches at 7 bases. J gave up 2 bases and V 4 bases, and 5 bases lay outside the gene matches. The CDR3 loop spans 16 amino acids.

V usage is TRBV28 and J usage is TRBJ2-7, with 7 bases lining up with TRBD1. Per the germline V gene, CDR1 is MDHEN and CDR2 is SYDVKM. The ends lost 7 bases at V and 6 bases at J; junction bases unmatched: 9. The CDR3 loop spans 13 amino acids. CDR3 nucleotide sequence: TGTGCCAGCACCTTGACAGGGACGGGCGAGCAGTACTTC. Translation gives CASTLTGTGEQYF. The entire variable domain, with the rest obtained from reference TRBV28 and TRBJ2-7, is as follows: DVKVTQSSRYLVKRTGEKVFLECVQDMDHENMFWYRQDPGLGLRLIYFSYDVKMKEKGDIPEGYSVSREKKERFSLILESASTNQTSMYLCASTLTGTGEQYFGPGTRLTVT.

This clonotype was seen repeatedly, ten times or more. The chain uses TRBV20-1 and TRBJ2-7, with TRBD1 matching over 8 bases. The junction had 13 bases not matched to a gene; V was cut back by 5 bases and J by 4 bases. Per germline, CDR1 DFQATT and CDR2 SNEGSKA (reference sequence). This CDR3 is built from 15 residues. The CDR3 here is CSAPLAQGAAYEQYF. CDR3 sequence (DNA): TGCAGTGCTCCTTTGGCCCAGGGGGCAGCGTACGAGCAGTACTTC.

With respect to this clonotype: A much bigger clone sits one base away, suggesting this may be a read error. This chain joins TRBV2 and TRBJ1-2, with 7 bases lining up with TRBD1. This CDR3 region has 15 residues. Germline assignment: CDR1 SNHLY and CDR2 FYNNEI. The CDR3 protein is CASSELEGQIYVYTF. The CDR3, as DNA: TGTGCCAGCAGTGAATTGGAGGGACAGATCTATGTCTACACCTTC. Full variable domain (rest looked up from reference TRBV2 and TRBJ1-2): EPEVTQTPSHQVTQMGQEVILRCVPISNHLYFYWYRQILGQKVEFLVSFYNNEISEKSEIFDDQFSVERPDGSNFTLKIRSTKLEDSAMYFCASSELEGQIYVYTFGSGTRLTVV.

There are many counts of this clonotype. The chain carries TRBV25-1 and TRBJ1-2; tentatively, D is TRBD1 (5 bases). The CDR3 spans 14 residues. The germline V and J ends were trimmed by 1 base and 1 base, with 7 bases remaining between them. Germline V lookup: CDR1 MGHDK, CDR2 SYGVNS. CDR3 sequence (DNA): TGTGCCAGCAGTGAATGGGGGGGTAACTATGGCTACACCTTC. Protein sequence: CASSEWGGNYGYTF.

This clonotype was observed at least ten times. The V gene is TRBV7-9, the J gene TRBJ1-1; D is undetermined. Trimming shortened V by 6 bases and J by 2 bases, and 10 bases separated the two germline ends. Germline values: CDR1 SEHNR, CDR2 FQNEAQ (reference sequence). This CDR3 is 13 amino acids long. CDR3 coding DNA: TGTGCCAGCAGTTTACAGATTAACACTGAAGCTTTCTTT. Its protein product is CASSLQINTEAFF.

This clonotype was detected many times. The chain employs TRBV20-1 and TRBJ2-2, with D perhaps given as TRBD1 or TRBD2 (5 bases each). Germline V lookup: CDR1 DFQATT, CDR2 SNEGSKA (reference sequence). V shed 6 bases and J shed 2 bases, with 25 bases lying between them. The CDR3 length is 18 residues. The CDR3 DNA follows: TGCAGTGCGAGGGGTAGGAGACCGCGGTACGGAAACACCGGGGAGCTGTTTTTT. Its translation: CSARGRRPRYGNTGELFF.

This clonotype has at least ten counts. V is TRBV9 and J is TRBJ2-3; 7 nucleotides align to TRBD2. V was clipped by 3 bases and J by 1 base; unmatched bases: 5. The CDR3 is made up of 15 amino acids. From germline, CDR1 is SGDLS and CDR2 YYNGEE. CDR3 DNA: TGTGCCAGCAGCGCATCTAGCGGCCGCACAGATACGCAGTATTTT. This encodes CASSASSGRTDTQYF.

This clonotype has ten or more counts. The chain links TRBV5-6 to TRBJ1-2, with D perhaps TRBD1 (6 bases). The CDR3 runs 13 residues. V lost 4 bases to trimming and J lost 7 bases, with 14 bases between them. CDR1 is SGHDT and CDR2 is YYEEEE in the germline V gene. CDR3 coding DNA: TGTGCCAGCAGCCGCCCGGGGGCGGCTGGCTACACCTTC. Its translation: CASSRPGAAGYTF.

This clonotype has a count of ten or more. The chain links TRBV6-5 to TRBJ1-2; D remains unclear. Trimming took 0 bases from V and 8 from J, leaving 19 bases between them. Per germline, CDR1 MNHEY and CDR2 SVGAGI. The CDR3 is 16 residues long. CDR3 residues: CASSYSQVVGVNGYTF. For the CDR3, the DNA is TGTGCCAGCAGTTACTCGCAAGTTGTCGGGGTTAACGGCTACACCTTC.

This clonotype appeared many times. The chain links TRBV11-2 to TRBJ2-7; the match to TRBD2 covers 9 bases. V lost 5 bases and J lost 7; bases outside the gene matches: 6. The CDR3 covers 13 residues. Per the germline V gene, CDR1 is SGHAT and CDR2 is FQNNGV. CDR3 amino acids: CASSASGIGEQYF. The CDR3 DNA reads TGTGCCAGCAGCGCTAGCGGGATAGGGGAGCAGTACTTC.

J is TRBJ2-5 and V is TRBV20-1; D is uncertain. Trimming removed 5 bases at V and 4 bases at J, with 5 bases between. Germline CDR1 and CDR2: DFQATT and SNEGSKA (reference sequence). CDR3 size: 10 residues. The CDR3 sequence is CSAPRETQYF. CDR3 coding DNA: TGCAGTGCTCCGCGAGAGACCCAGTACTTC.

This clonotype appeared many times. The rearrangement uses TRBV7-2 and TRBJ2-4; 10 nucleotides agree with TRBD1. Germline CDR1 and CDR2: SGHTA and FQGNSA. J was trimmed by 7 bases and V by 4 bases; bases with no gene match: 4. The CDR3 length is 14 residues. For the CDR3, the DNA is TGTGCCAGCAGCTCATCGGACAGGGGGAACATTCAGTACTTC. Protein: CASSSSDRGNIQYF.

This clonotype was detected many times. V gene TRBV12-3 or TRBV12-4 combines with J gene TRBJ2-5; weak D call: TRBD2 (5 bases). This CDR3 has 14 residues. Trimming removed 3 bases at V and 1 base at J, with 9 bases between. For the CDR3, the DNA is TGTGCCAGCAGTTTCCACAGCGGCCAAGAGACCCAGTACTTC. This translates into CASSFHSGQETQYF.

This clonotype was seen many times. J is TRBJ2-7 and V is TRBV11-2, with D possibly being TRBD1 (5 bases). The CDR3 extends over 16 amino acids. The V gene's germline CDR1 is SGHAT and CDR2 FQNNGV. Trimming stripped 0 bases from V and 5 bases from J, with 17 bases between. CDR3 nucleotide sequence: TGTGCCAGCAGCTTAGATCCTGACAGTCTGGTCGACGAGCAGTACTTC. Residues: CASSLDPDSLVDEQYF.

This clonotype has more than one count but fewer than ten. The chain's CDR3 is CAWSVNGDGYTF. CDR3 DNA sequence: TGTGCCTGGAGTGTAAACGGGGATGGCTACACCTTC. V usage is TRBV30 and J usage is TRBJ1-2, with D hard to call. The CDR3 is 12 amino acids. Germline assignment: CDR1 GTSNPN and CDR2 SVGIG (reference sequence). V shed 0 bases and J shed 6 bases, with 8 bases lying between them.

This clonotype has a count of ten or more. J is TRBJ2-5 and V is TRBV19; 8 positions agree with TRBD1. The CDR3 is 16 amino acids. Germline V gives CDR1 LNHDA, CDR2 SQIVND (reference sequence). J lost 4 bases, V lost 9 bases, and 16 bases had no gene match. CDR3 coding DNA: TGTGCCAGCCAACCTATATCAGGGGGCGCAGGAGAGACCCAGTACTTC. It codes for CASQPISGGAGETQYF. The full variable domain, with the rest looked up from reference TRBV19 and TRBJ2-5, is DGGITQSPKYLFRKEGQNVTLSCEQNLNHDAMYWYRQDPGQGLRLIYYSQIVNDFQKGDIAEGYSVSREKKESFPLTVTSAQKNPTAFYLCASQPISGGAGETQYFGPGTRLLVL.

This clonotype was observed at least ten times. The chain has TRBV20-1 and TRBJ2-7, with 8 bases identical to TRBD2. Losses at the gene ends were 7 bases for V and 3 bases for J; bases not matched to a gene: 8. CDR1 is DFQATT, CDR2 SNEGSKA, per germline (reference sequence). There are 13 residues in the CDR3. CDR3 protein: CSGEAGLGYEQYF. The CDR3 region has the DNA TGCAGTGGGGAGGCGGGACTAGGCTACGAGCAGTACTTC.

This clonotype was counted at least ten times. The J gene is TRBJ1-2, the V gene TRBV6-1; TRBD1 aligns across 10 bases. J was trimmed by 1 base and V by 4 bases; bases with no gene match: 9. This CDR3 is 17 amino acids long. Germline assignment: CDR1 MNHNS and CDR2 SASEGT. In DNA form, the CDR3 reads TGTGCCAGCAGTGCGACGGTGGGACAGGGGATTAACTATGGCTACACCTTC. The encoded protein is CASSATVGQGINYGYTF.

This clonotype was seen ten or more times. The rearrangement joins TRBV11-2 to TRBJ2-5, with D possibly called TRBD1 or TRBD2 (5 bases each). In germline, CDR1 is SGHAT, CDR2 FQNNGV. Trimming stripped 5 bases from V and 3 bases from J, with 25 bases between. The length of the CDR3 is 18 residues. CDR3 residues: CASSAGTTHPFKKETQYF. CDR3 nucleotide sequence: TGTGCCAGCAGCGCCGGGACGACCCATCCATTTAAGAAAGAGACCCAGTACTTC. Filled out from reference TRBV11-2 and TRBJ2-5, the complete variable domain reads EAGVAQSPRYKIIEKRQSVAFWCNPISGHATLYWYQQILGQGPKLLIQFQNNGVVDDSQLPKDRFSAERLKGVDSTLKIQPAKLEDSAVYLCASSAGTTHPFKKETQYFGPGTRLLVL.

This chain uses TRBV6-1 with TRBJ2-7; TRBD1 might be the D (6 bases). Trimming shortened V by 4 bases and J by 4 bases, and 14 bases separated the two germline ends. Germline CDR1 reads MNHNS; CDR2 reads SASEGT. CDR3 length: 14 amino acids. CDR3 DNA: TGTGCCAGCAGTGCCCTGACAGGAATGTACGAGCAGTACTTC. Translated: CASSALTGMYEQYF.

DNA for the CDR3: TGTGCCAGCATCTCGGGGACAGGGGGCAGGGAGACCCAGTACTTC. Translated, it gives CASISGTGGRETQYF. The chain links TRBV11-3 to TRBJ2-5, with TRBD1 identical over 12 bases. CDR3 length equals 15 residues. Germline lookup yields CDR1 SGHNT and CDR2 YENEEA. J was trimmed by 5 bases and V by 7 bases; bases with no gene match: 8.

The V call is TRBV6-1, the J call TRBJ2-7; TRBD1 or TRBD2 may be the D gene (5 bases each). Trimming took off 5 bases at V and 0 bases at J, with 14 bases between the two ends. CDR3 length: 15 residues. Germline V CDR1 and CDR2: MNHNS, SASEGT. The CDR3 here is CASSPVGAFSYEQYF. The CDR3 DNA sequence: TGTGCCAGCAGTCCCGTCGGGGCATTCTCCTACGAGCAGTACTTC.

This clonotype was observed at least ten times. The chain recombines TRBV9 with TRBJ1-1; the match to TRBD1 covers 7 bases. Germline V gene lookup returns CDR1 SGDLS and CDR2 YYNGEE. With 3 bases clipped from V and 1 base from J, the junction kept 3 bases outside the gene matches. The CDR3 runs to 14 residues. CDR3 in DNA: TGTGCCAGCAGCGGGACAGGTTGGAACACTGAAGCTTTCTTT. Amino acids: CASSGTGWNTEAFF. The full variable domain, rest sourced from reference TRBV9 and TRBJ1-1, is DSGVTQTPKHLITATGQRVTLRCSPRSGDLSVYWYQQSLDQGLQFLIQYYNGEERAKGNILERFSAQQFPDLHSELNLSSLELGDSALYFCASSGTGWNTEAFFGQGTRLTVV.

This clonotype appeared many times. The CDR3 DNA reads TGCAGTGCTACTCAGGGACAGGGAAAGATGTTCCAAGAGACCCAGTACTTC. Translating it yields CSATQGQGKMFQETQYF. The gene calls are TRBV20-1 and TRBJ2-5; 9 positions match TRBD1. Germline V gives CDR1 DFQATT, CDR2 SNEGSKA (reference sequence). This CDR3 spans 17 amino acids. The trim removed 4 bases at V and 1 base at J, leaving 13 bases unmatched.

This clonotype appeared many times. The rearrangement joins TRBV20-1 to TRBJ1-5; possible D gene TRBD1, 5 bases. Germline CDR1 DFQATT, CDR2 SNEGSKA (reference sequence). The ends were cut back, 7 bases at V and 7 bases at J, with 14 bases in the middle. This CDR3 has 12 residues. CDR3 nucleotides: TGCAGTGTTATAGGGGATCGGCAGCCCCAGCATTTT. It is translated as CSVIGDRQPQHF.